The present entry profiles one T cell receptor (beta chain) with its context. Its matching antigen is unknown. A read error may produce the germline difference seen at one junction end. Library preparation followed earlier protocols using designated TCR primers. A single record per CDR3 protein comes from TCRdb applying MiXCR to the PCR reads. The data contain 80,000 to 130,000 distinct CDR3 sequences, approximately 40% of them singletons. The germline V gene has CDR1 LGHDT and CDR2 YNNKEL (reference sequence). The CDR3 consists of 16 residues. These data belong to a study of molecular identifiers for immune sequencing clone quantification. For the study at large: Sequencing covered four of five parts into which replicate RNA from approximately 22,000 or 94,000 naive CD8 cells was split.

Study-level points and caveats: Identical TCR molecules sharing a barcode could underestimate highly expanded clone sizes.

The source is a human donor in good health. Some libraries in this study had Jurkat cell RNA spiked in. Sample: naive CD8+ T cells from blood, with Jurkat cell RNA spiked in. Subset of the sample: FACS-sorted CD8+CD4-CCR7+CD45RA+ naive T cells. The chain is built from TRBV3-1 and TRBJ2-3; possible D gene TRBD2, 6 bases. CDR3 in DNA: TGTGCCAGCAGCCCCTATAGCGGAAGCCTCACAGATTCGCAGTATTTT. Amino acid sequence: CASSPYSGSLTDSQYF.